The subject of this entry is one T cell receptor (beta chain). The table came from immunoSEQ multiplex PCR; TCRdb's copy has only in-frame clones and leaves some out. There are 80,000 to 100,000 clones in the sample; approximately 92% occur only once, and 2.5% to 3.5% lies in the top ten. Per the germline V gene, CDR1 is MNHNY and CDR2 is SVGAGI (reference sequence). CDR3 size: 13 residues. V was clipped by 5 bases and J by 6 bases, with 12 bases between them. This sample was taken from a study of control samples from healthy donors and cancer patients. J is TRBJ2-3 and V is TRBV6-6; D may be TRBD1 (6 bases). The sample was blood. The receptor comes from a human donor in good health. The donor label of this sample is uncertain. CDR3 protein: CASSPQGGDTQYF. The CDR3 DNA is TGTGCCAGCAGTCCCCAAGGGGGTGATACGCAGTATTTT.